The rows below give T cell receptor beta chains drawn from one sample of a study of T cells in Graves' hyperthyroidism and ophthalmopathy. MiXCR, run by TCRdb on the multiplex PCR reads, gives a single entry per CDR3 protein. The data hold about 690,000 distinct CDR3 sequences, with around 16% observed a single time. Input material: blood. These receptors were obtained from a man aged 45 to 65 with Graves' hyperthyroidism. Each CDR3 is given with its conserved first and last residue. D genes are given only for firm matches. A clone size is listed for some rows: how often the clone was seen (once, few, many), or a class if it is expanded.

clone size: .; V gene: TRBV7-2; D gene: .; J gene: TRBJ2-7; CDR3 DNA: TGTGCCAGCAGCTTGGCGGGCCGGTCCGTCTACGAGCAGTACTTC; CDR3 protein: CASSLAGRSVYEQYF
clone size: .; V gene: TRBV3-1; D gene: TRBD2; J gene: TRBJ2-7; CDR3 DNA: TGTGCCAGCAGCCTTGCGGGAGGGCATATCTACGAGCAGTACTTC; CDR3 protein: CASSLAGGHIYEQYF
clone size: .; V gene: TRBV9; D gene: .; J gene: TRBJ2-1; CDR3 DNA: TGTGCCAGCAGCGTAAGTATCCACAATGAGCAGTTCTTC; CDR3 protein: CASSVSIHNEQFF
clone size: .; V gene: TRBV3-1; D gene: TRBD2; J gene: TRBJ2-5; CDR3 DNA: TGTGCCAGCAGCCAAGATTGGGCGGGAGGGCCTGGGGAGACCCAGTACTTC; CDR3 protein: CASSQDWAGGPGETQYF
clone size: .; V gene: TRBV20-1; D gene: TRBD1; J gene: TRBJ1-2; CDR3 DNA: TGCAGTGCTAGTCGACAGGGGGCTAGGGGCTACACCTTC; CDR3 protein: CSASRQGARGYTF
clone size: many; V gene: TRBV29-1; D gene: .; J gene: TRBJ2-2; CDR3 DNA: TGCAGCGTTGGGGCCCTTAACACCGGGGAGCTGTTTTTT; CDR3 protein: CSVGALNTGELFF
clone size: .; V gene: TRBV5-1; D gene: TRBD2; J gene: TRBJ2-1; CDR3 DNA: TGCGCCAGCAGCGACGTAGGCGGGAGGAATGAGCAGTTCTTC; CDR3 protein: CASSDVGGRNEQFF
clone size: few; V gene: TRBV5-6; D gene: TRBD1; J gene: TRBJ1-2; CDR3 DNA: TGTGCCAGCAGCTTCGCCCGGACAGGGGATTACTATGGCTACACCTTC; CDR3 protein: CASSFARTGDYYGYTF
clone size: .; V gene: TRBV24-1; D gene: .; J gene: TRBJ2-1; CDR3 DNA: TGTGCCACCAGTGATTTACGAGTCGCCTACAATGGGCAGTTCTTC; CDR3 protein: CATSDLRVAYNGQFF
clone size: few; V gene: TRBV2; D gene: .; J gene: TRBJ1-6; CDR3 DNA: TGTGCCAGCAGTCCCACAGGGCTTAAGGATTCACCCCTCCACTTT; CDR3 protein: CASSPTGLKDSPLHF
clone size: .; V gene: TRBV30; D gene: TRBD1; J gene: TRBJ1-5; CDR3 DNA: TGTGCCTGGAGCGACAGGGGCAATCAGCCCCAGCATTTT; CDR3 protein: CAWSDRGNQPQHF
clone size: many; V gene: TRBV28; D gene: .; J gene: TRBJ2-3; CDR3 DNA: TGTGCCAGCAGTTTCGGGACGGACCCCACAGATACGCAGTATTTT; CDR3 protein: CASSFGTDPTDTQYF
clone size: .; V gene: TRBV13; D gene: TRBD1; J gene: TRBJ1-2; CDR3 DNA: TGTGCCAGCAGTCCTAGGACAGGGGGCATCTATGGCTACACCTTC; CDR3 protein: CASSPRTGGIYGYTF
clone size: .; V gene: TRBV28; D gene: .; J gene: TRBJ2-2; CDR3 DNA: TGTGCCAGCAGTTCGCATGGGGGACCCAACACCGGGGAGCTGTTTTTT; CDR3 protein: CASSSHGGPNTGELFF
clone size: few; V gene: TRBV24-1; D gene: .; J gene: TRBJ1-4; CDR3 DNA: TGTGCCACCAGTGATAACAGTGCTGCTAATGAAAAACTGTTTTTT; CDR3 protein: CATSDNSAANEKLFF
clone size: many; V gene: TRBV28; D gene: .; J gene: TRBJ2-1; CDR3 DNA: TGTGCCAGCAGTAGTTCTGCGGATGAGCAGTTCTTC; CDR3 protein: CASSSSADEQFF
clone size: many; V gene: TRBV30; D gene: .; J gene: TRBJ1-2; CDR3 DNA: TGTGCCTGGAGTGTAGACTCATATGGCTACACCTTC; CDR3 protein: CAWSVDSYGYTF
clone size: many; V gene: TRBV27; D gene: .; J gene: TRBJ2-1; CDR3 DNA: TGTGCCAGCAGTTTATCGGCAAGCCCGGAGAATGAGCAGTTCTTC; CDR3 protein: CASSLSASPENEQFF
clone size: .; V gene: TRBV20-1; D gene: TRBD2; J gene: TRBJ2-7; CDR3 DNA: TGCAGTGCTAGACTTTTGGGACTAGCGGGAGGCCGGAAGTCCTACGAGCAGTACTTC; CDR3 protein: CSARLLGLAGGRKSYEQYF
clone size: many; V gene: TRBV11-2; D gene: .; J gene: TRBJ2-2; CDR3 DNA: TGTGCCAGCAGCTCCGTGAGGGTCGTGGCCGGGGAGCTGTTTTTT; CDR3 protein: CASSSVRVVAGELFF
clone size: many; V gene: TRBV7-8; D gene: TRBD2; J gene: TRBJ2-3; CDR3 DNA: TGTGCCAGCAGCACCGGGACTACTAGCACAGATACGCAGTATTTT; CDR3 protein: CASSTGTTSTDTQYF
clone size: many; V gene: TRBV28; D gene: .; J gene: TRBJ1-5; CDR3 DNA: TGTGCCAGCAGTACCCAGGGCGGACAGCCCCAGCATTTT; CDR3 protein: CASSTQGGQPQHF
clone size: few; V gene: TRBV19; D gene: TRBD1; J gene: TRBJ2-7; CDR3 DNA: TGTGCCACGACTGGACAGGGAGCGACCGAGCAGTACTTC; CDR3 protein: CATTGQGATEQYF
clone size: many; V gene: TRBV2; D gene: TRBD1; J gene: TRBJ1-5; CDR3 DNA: TGTGCCAGCAGTGAGTTGGGACAGAGCAATCAGCCCCAGCATTTT; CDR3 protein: CASSELGQSNQPQHF
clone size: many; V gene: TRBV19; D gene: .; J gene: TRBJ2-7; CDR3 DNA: TGTGCCAGTAGTATCCCGGACCGAAGAGAGCAGTACTTC; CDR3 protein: CASSIPDRREQYF
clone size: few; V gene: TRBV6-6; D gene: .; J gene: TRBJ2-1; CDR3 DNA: TGTGCCAGCAGTTACTCTGCTGACTCCTACAATGAGCAGTTCTTC; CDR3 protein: CASSYSADSYNEQFF
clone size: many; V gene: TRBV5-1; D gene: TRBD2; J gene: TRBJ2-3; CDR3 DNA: TGCGCCAGCAGCTTCGGGGGAGGGGTCACAGATACGCAGTATTTT; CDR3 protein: CASSFGGGVTDTQYF
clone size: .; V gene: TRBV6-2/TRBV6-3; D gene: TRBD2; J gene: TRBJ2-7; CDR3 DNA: TGTGCCAGCAGTCGGACTAGCAGGAGGGCCGGGTACGAGCAGTACTTC; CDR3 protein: CASSRTSRRAGYEQYF
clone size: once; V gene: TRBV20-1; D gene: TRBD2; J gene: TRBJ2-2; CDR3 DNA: TGCAGTGCTAGAGGAGGACCCAGCGGGAGTGCTAACACCGGGGAGCTGTTGTTT; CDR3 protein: CSARGGPSGSANTGELLF
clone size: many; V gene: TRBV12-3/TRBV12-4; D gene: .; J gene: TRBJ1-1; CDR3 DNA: TGTGCCAGCACCCCTAGGGGTTTGAACACTGAAGCTTTCTTT; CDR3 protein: CASTPRGLNTEAFF
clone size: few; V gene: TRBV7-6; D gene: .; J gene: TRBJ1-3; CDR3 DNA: TGTGCCAGCACCTCCATTCGGGGAAACACCATATATTTT; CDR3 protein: CASTSIRGNTIYF
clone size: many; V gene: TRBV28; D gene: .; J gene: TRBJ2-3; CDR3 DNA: TGTGCCAGCAGTTTAGCGGGTCCCCTCACAGATACGCAGTATTTT; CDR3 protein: CASSLAGPLTDTQYF
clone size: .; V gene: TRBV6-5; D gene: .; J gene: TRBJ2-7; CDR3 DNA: TGTGCCAGCAGTTACGGGGTCGCCTACGAGCAGTACTTC; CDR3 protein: CASSYGVAYEQYF
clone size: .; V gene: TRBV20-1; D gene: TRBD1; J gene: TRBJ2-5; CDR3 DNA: TGCAGTGCTAGAGGCCACCCCGACAGGGCGTCCCAAGAGACCCAGTACTTC; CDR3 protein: CSARGHPDRASQETQYF
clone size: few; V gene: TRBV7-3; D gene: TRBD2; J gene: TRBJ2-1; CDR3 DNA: TGTGCCAGCAGCTGGAGAAGCGGGAGGGTATACAATGAGCAGTTCTTC; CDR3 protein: CASSWRSGRVYNEQFF
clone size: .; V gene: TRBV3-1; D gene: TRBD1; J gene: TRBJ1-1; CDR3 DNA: TGTGCCAGCAGCCAACGGGGACAGGAAAACACTGAAGCTTTCTTT; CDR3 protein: CASSQRGQENTEAFF
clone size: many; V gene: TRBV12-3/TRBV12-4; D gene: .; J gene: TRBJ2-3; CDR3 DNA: TGTGCCAGCAGACCGGGGATAATAGTCACAGATACGCAGTATTTT; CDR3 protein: CASRPGIIVTDTQYF
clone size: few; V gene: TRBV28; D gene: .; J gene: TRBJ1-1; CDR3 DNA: TGTGCCAGCAGTTCGGGCCTTACCCCTTTCACTGAAGCTTTCTTT; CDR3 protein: CASSSGLTPFTEAFF
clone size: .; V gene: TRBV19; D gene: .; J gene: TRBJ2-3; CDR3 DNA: TGTGCCAGTAGCTCCGGGACTGCCAGAGATACGCAGTATTTT; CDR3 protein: CASSSGTARDTQYF
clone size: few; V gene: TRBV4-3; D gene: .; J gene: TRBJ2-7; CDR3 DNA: TGCGCCAGCAGCCCCCTTATCGGGCCCGACAATTCCTACGAGCAGTACTTC; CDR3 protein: CASSPLIGPDNSYEQYF
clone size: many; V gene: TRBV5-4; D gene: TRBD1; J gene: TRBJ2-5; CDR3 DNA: TGTGCCAGCAGCTTGGCTGGACAGGGAGGAGAGACCCAGTACTTC; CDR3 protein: CASSLAGQGGETQYF